These T cell receptor beta chains were read from a single sample in a study of blood T cell repertoires in COVID-19. Method: immunoSEQ multiplex PCR; TCRdb's copy keeps in-frame clones and lacks some. The sample holds roughly 400,000 clones, about 88% seen once. The sequenced sample consisted of PBMCs or T cells enriched from blood (not recorded which). The receptor set was obtained from a woman under 30 who had been exposed to COVID-19. Both conserved end residues are trimmed from each CDR3.

v_call: TRBV9
j_call: TRBJ2-6
cdr3_aa: ASSVANGANVLT

v_call: TRBV2
j_call: TRBJ1-1
cdr3_aa: ASEGTEAF

v_call: TRBV27
j_call: TRBJ1-3
cdr3_aa: ASSITGGSGNTIY

v_call: TRBV5-5
j_call: TRBJ2-7
cdr3_aa: ASSLAGGHEQY

v_call: TRBV7-8
j_call: TRBJ1-5
cdr3_aa: ASSSGQAGNQPQH

v_call: TRBV28
j_call: TRBJ1-5
cdr3_aa: ASRSPGQPQH

v_call: TRBV3-1/TRBV3-2
j_call: TRBJ2-1
cdr3_aa: ASSQDVAGYNEQF

v_call: TRBV5-5
j_call: TRBJ1-5
cdr3_aa: ASSLVAGPNQPQH

v_call: TRBV7-9
j_call: TRBJ2-1
cdr3_aa: ASSLGGRTDEQF

v_call: TRBV11-1
j_call: TRBJ1-2
cdr3_aa: ASSRDRVGYT

v_call: TRBV28
j_call: TRBJ2-5
cdr3_aa: ASSSGTARRETQY

v_call: TRBV27
j_call: TRBJ1-2
cdr3_aa: ASSPTSGGRGYT

v_call: TRBV7-9
j_call: TRBJ1-2
cdr3_aa: ASSLSGTGDYGYT

v_call: TRBV28
j_call: TRBJ1-4
cdr3_aa: ASSQTGGPNEKLF

v_call: TRBV4-3
j_call: TRBJ2-1
cdr3_aa: ASSQDSTSGGADNEQF

v_call: TRBV27
j_call: TRBJ2-5
cdr3_aa: ASTRKLGGETQY

v_call: TRBV6-1
j_call: TRBJ1-2
cdr3_aa: ASSEVSGAGGYT

v_call: TRBV6-1
j_call: TRBJ2-2
cdr3_aa: ASSEAGTVSGELF

v_call: TRBV11-2
j_call: TRBJ1-1
cdr3_aa: ASSLTGKELN

v_call: TRBV4-3
j_call: TRBJ1-2
cdr3_aa: ASSQDPGNYGYT

v_call: TRBV14
j_call: TRBJ2-1
cdr3_aa: ASSHRWAGGPYNEQF

v_call: TRBV2
j_call: TRBJ1-2
cdr3_aa: ASSGPVAGGSYGYT

v_call: TRBV6-4
j_call: TRBJ2-6
cdr3_aa: ASSDSKRVSGANVLT

v_call: TRBV28
j_call: TRBJ1-2
cdr3_aa: ASSLSGQGARGYT

v_call: TRBV28
j_call: TRBJ1-2
cdr3_aa: ASSSGNRGNGYT

v_call: TRBV14
j_call: TRBJ2-2
cdr3_aa: ASSQATSGRPHNTGELF

v_call: TRBV5-1
j_call: TRBJ2-1
cdr3_aa: ASSLDLGPYNEQF

v_call: TRBV10-3
j_call: TRBJ2-7
cdr3_aa: AIRKTSAQGSYEQY

v_call: TRBV7-2
j_call: TRBJ2-5
cdr3_aa: ASSLAIWRGGETQY

v_call: TRBV10-2
j_call: TRBJ1-1
cdr3_aa: ASFEGQSPEAF

v_call: TRBV29-1
j_call: TRBJ1-1
cdr3_aa: SVDTTGYEAF

v_call: TRBV7-9
j_call: TRBJ1-1
cdr3_aa: ASSRRVPEAF

v_call: TRBV20-1
j_call: TRBJ2-1
cdr3_aa: SASFFNEQF

v_call: TRBV30
j_call: TRBJ2-2
cdr3_aa: ARGTGELF

v_call: TRBV28
j_call: TRBJ1-5
cdr3_aa: ASSLESGISNQPQH

v_call: TRBV7-9
j_call: TRBJ1-1
cdr3_aa: ASSLGAGTRNTEAF

v_call: TRBV6-4
j_call: TRBJ1-1
cdr3_aa: ASSETQAGHTEAF

v_call: TRBV7-9
j_call: TRBJ1-5
cdr3_aa: ASSLAGGEHSNQPQH

v_call: TRBV28
j_call: TRBJ2-3
cdr3_aa: ATVFAGVDTQY

v_call: TRBV27
j_call: TRBJ2-1
cdr3_aa: ASSGTSGRRRNEQF

v_call: TRBV14
j_call: TRBJ1-6
cdr3_aa: ASSQYPGTGLSSPLH

v_call: TRBV28
j_call: TRBJ2-6
cdr3_aa: ASSPPGRGSGANVLT

v_call: TRBV3-1/TRBV3-2
j_call: TRBJ2-2
cdr3_aa: ASSQESGRALDTGELF

v_call: TRBV28
j_call: TRBJ1-2
cdr3_aa: ASSSTGTGGNGYT

v_call: TRBV4-2
j_call: TRBJ2-1
cdr3_aa: ASSHIAVPYNEQF

v_call: TRBV19
j_call: TRBJ1-5
cdr3_aa: ASSTLVGGQPQH

v_call: TRBV4-2
j_call: TRBJ2-7
cdr3_aa: ASSQDSYYEQY

v_call: TRBV3-1/TRBV3-2
j_call: TRBJ2-7
cdr3_aa: ASSRGGTLYEQY

v_call: TRBV25-1
j_call: TRBJ2-7
cdr3_aa: ASSPPLQALRYEQY

v_call: TRBV15
j_call: TRBJ2-3
cdr3_aa: ATSGNSGRSFSTDTQY

v_call: TRBV7-2
j_call: TRBJ2-7
cdr3_aa: ASSGSGGAAYEQY

v_call: TRBV10-2
j_call: TRBJ2-1
cdr3_aa: ASSGRGNEQF

v_call: TRBV10-3
j_call: TRBJ1-1
cdr3_aa: AISGGLNTEAF